This entry is about one T cell receptor beta chain. This specimen belongs to a study of blood T cell repertoires in COVID-19. Study background: The United States, Italy and Spain provided the acute and convalescent COVID-19 samples.

In germline, CDR1 is SGHRS, CDR2 YFSETQ. V gave up 1 base and J gave up 2 bases, with 5 bases separating them. The CDR3 length is 13 residues. TCRdb keeps only in-frame clones here, not all; method: immunoSEQ multiplex PCR. The sample has 150,000 or so clones; approximately 83% are singletons. The receptor's source is a man aged 70-80 years who had recovered from COVID-19. The material sequenced was peripheral blood. The genes are TRBV5-1 and TRBJ2-3; D is undetermined. Here the CDR3 DNA reads TGCGCCAGCAGCTTGAGCAACACAGATACGCAGTATTTT. Translating gives CASSLSNTDTQYF.